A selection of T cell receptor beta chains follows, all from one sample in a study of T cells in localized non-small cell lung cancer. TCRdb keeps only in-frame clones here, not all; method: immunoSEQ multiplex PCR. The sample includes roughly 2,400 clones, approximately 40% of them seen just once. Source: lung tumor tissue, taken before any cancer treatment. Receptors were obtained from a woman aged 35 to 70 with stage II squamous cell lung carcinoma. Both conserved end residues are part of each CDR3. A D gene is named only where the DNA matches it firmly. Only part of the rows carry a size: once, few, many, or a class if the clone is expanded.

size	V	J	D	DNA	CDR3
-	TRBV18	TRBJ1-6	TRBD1	TGTGCCAGCTCACCCCAGGGGGATTCACCCCTCCACTTT	CASSPQGDSPLHF
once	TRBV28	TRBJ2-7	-	TGTGCCAGCAGTACTAGGGATAGGTACGAGCAGTACTTC	CASSTRDRYEQYF
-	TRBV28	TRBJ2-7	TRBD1	TGTGCCAGCAGTTTTAGCCAGGGGGATGTCTACGAGCAGTACTTC	CASSFSQGDVYEQYF
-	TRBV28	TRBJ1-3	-	TGTGCCAGCAGGCTTACGAGCTCTGGAAACACCATATATTTT	CASRLTSSGNTIYF
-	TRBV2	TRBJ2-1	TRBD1	TGTGCCAGCAGCGGACAGGGGGCTGAGCAGTTCTTC	CASSGQGAEQFF
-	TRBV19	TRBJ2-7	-	TGTGCCAGTAATTATCGCCCTTCCCCCGACTACGAGCAGTACTTC	CASNYRPSPDYEQYF
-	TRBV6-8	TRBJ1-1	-	TGTGCCAGCAGTTCACCGACAGGAGCTAGGGACACTGAAGCTTTCTTT	CASSSPTGARDTEAFF
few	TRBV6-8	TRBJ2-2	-	TGTGCCAGCAGTTACCTCGGACTGTTCACCGGGGAGCTGTTTTTT	CASSYLGLFTGELFF
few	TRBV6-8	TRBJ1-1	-	TGTGCCAGCAGCTTAGCCGGGAAGAAGGCTTTCTTT	CASSLAGKKAFF
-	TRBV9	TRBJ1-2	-	TGTGCCAGCAGCCGCGGGGGGAGCTATGGCTACACCTTC	CASSRGGSYGYTF
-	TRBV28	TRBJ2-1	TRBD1	TGTGCCAGCAGTTTTCTTTCGGGACAGGGATTCAATGAGCAGTTCTTC	CASSFLSGQGFNEQFF
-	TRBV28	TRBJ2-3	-	TGTGCCAGCGTTAGTCCCGGGACTCCAGATACGCAGTATTTT	CASVSPGTPDTQYF
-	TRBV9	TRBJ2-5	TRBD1	TGTGCCAGCAGGGACAGGGGGCGAGAGACCCAGTACTTC	CASRDRGRETQYF
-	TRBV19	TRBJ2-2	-	TGTGCCAGTAGTGCTGCCGGGGACAACACCGGGGAGCTGTTTTTT	CASSAAGDNTGELFF
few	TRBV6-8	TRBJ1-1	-	TGTGCCAGCAGTCGGGGTCCCGAGCGGAACACTGAAGCTTTCTTT	CASSRGPERNTEAFF
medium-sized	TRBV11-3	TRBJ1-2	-	TGTGCCAGCAGCTTAGGGGGGCAGGGTGATGACTATGGCTACACCTTC	CASSLGGQGDDYGYTF
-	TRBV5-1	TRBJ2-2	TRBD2	TGCGCCAGCAGCTTCCGACTAGCGGGGGGTCTGTATATAACGAACACCGGGGAGCTGTTTTTT	CASSFRLAGGLYITNTGELFF
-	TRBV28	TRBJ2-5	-	TGTGCCAGCAGTTTAAATATTCGACGGACAACGCAAGAGACCCAGTACTTC	CASSLNIRRTTQETQYF